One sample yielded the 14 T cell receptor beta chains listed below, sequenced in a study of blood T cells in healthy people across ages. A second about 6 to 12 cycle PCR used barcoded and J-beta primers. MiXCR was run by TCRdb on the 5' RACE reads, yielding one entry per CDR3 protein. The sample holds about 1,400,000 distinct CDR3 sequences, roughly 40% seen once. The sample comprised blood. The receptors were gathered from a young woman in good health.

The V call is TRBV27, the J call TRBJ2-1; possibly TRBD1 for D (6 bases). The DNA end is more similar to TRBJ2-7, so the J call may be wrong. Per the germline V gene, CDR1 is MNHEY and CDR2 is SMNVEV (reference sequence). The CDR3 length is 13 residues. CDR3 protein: CASTGQIYNEQYF. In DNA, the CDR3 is TGTGCCAGTACCGGACAGATCTACAATGAGCAGTACTTC.

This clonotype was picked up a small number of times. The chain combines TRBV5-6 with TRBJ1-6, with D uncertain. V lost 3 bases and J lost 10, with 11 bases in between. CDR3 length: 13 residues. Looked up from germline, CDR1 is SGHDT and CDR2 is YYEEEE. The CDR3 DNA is TGTGCCAGCAGCTCAGACCTGGGGTCACCCCTCCACTTT. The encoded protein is CASSSDLGSPLHF.

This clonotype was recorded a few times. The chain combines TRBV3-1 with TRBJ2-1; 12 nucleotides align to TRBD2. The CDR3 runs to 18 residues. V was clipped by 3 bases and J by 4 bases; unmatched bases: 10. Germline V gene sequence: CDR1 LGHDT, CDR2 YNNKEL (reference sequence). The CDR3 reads CASSHSRMLAGGYNEQFF. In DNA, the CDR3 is TGTGCCAGCAGCCATTCACGAATGCTAGCGGGGGGGTACAATGAGCAGTTCTTC.

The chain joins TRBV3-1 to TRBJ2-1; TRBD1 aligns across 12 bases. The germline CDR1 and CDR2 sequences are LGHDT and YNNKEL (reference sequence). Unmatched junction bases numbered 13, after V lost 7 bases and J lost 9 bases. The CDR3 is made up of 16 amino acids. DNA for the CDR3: TGTGCCAGCAACCCCGGGACAGGGGGCGCTAATAGTGAGCAGTTCTTC. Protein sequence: CASNPGTGGANSEQFF.

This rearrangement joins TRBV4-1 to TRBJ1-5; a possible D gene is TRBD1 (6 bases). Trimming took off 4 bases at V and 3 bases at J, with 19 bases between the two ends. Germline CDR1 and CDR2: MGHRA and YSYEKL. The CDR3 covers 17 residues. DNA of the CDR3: TGCGCCAGCAGCCCGACCGAGGGGGTTTGGAACAATCAGCCCCAGCATTTT. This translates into CASSPTEGVWNNQPQHF.

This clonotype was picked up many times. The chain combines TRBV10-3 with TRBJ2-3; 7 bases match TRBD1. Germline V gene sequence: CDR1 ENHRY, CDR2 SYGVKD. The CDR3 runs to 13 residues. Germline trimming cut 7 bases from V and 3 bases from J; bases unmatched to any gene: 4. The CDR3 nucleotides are TGTGCCATCACCCCGGACAGGACAGATACGCAGTATTTT. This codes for CAITPDRTDTQYF.

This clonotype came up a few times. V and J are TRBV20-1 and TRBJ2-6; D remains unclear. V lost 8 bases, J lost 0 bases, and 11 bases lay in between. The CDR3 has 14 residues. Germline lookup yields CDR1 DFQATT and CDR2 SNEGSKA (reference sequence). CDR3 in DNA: TGCAGTCTGGCTTCGGTCTCTGGGGCCAACGTCCTGACTTTC. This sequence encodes CSLASVSGANVLTF.

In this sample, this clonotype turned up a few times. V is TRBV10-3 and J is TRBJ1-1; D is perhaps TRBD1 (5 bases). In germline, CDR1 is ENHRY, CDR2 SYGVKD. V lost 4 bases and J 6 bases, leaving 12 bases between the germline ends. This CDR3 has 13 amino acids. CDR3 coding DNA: TGTGCCATCAGTGCTGGACAAGATGCTGAAGCTTTCTTT. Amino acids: CAISAGQDAEAFF.

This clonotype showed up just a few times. CDR3 sequence reads: CASSRWTGGQETQYF. The CDR3 bases are TGTGCCAGCAGCCGTTGGACAGGGGGACAAGAGACCCAGTACTTC. V gene TRBV12-3 or TRBV12-4 combines with J gene TRBJ2-5, with TRBD1 identical over 10 bases. The CDR3 spans 15 residues. Trimming at V came to 6 bases and at J to 2 bases, leaving 6 bases not matched to a gene.

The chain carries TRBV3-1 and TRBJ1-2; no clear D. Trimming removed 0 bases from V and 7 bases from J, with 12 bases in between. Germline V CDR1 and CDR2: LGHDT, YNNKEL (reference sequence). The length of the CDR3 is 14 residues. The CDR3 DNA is TGTGCCAGCAGCCAAGATATGGCGGCTAGTGGCTACACCTTC. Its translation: CASSQDMAASGYTF. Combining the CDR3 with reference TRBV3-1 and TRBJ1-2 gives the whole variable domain DTAVSQTPKYLVTQMGNDKSIKCEQNLGHDTMYWYKQDSKKFLKIMFSYNNKELIINETVPNRFSPKSPDKAHLNLHINSLELGDSAVYFCASSQDMAASGYTFGSGTRLTVV.

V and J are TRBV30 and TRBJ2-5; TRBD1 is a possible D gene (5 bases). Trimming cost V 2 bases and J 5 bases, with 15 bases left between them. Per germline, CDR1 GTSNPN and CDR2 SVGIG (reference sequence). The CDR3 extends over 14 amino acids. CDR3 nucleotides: TGTGCCTGGAGTCCCGGTGGGGCTCCGGAGACCCAGTACTTC. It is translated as CAWSPGGAPETQYF.

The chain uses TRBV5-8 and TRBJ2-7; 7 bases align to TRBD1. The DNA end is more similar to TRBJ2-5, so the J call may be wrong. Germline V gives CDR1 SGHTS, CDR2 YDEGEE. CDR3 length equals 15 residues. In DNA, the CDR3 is TGTGCCAGCAGCTCGGGACAGCAACTACAAGAGACCCAGTACTTC. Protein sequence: CASSSGQQLQETQYF.

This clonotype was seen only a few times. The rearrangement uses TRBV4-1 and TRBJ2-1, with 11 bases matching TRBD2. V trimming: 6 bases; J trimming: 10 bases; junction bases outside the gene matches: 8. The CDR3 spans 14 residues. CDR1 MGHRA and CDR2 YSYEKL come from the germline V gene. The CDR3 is CASSLLAGEGEQFF. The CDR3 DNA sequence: TGCGCCAGCAGTTTACTAGCGGGAGAGGGGGAGCAGTTCTTC.

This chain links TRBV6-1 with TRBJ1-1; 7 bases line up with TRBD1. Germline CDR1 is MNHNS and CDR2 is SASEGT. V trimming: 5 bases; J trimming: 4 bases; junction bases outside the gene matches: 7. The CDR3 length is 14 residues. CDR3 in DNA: TGTGCCAGCAGTTTTCTCCGGGACAGCACTGAAGCTTTCTTT. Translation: CASSFLRDSTEAFF.